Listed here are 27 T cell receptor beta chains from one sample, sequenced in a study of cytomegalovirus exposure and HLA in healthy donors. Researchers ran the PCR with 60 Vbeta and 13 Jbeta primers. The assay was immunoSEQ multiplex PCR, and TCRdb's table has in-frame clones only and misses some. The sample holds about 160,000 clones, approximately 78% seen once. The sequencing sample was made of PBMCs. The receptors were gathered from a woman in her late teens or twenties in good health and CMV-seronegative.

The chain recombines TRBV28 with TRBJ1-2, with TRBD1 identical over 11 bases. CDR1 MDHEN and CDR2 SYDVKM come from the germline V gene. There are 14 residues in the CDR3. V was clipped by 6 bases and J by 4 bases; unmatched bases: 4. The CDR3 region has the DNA TGTGCCAGCAGACGCGGGACAGGGGGCTATGGCTACACCTTC. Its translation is CASRRGTGGYGYTF.

For the CDR3, the DNA is TGTGCCAGCAGTTATTCGTCTGAGGAGGAGGCGGCTTTCTTT. It specifies CASSYSSEEEAAFF. The chain has TRBV6-5 and TRBJ1-1; D is undetermined. This CDR3 has 14 amino acids. Germline loops: CDR1 MNHEY, CDR2 SVGAGI. Trimming removed 3 bases at V and 11 bases at J, with 19 bases between.

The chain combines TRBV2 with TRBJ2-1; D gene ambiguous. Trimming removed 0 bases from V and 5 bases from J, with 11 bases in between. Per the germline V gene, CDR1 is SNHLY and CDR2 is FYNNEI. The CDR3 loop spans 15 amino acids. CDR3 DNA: TGTGCCAGCAGTGAAGCGAACGGAGTCAACAATGAGCAGTTCTTC. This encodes CASSEANGVNNEQFF.

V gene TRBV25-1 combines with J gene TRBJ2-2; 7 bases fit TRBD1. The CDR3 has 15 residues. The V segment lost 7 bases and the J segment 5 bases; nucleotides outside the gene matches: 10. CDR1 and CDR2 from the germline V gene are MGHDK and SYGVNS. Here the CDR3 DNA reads TGTGCCAGCACGTCGAGGGGGCCACATACCGGGGAGCTGTTTTTT. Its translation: CASTSRGPHTGELFF.

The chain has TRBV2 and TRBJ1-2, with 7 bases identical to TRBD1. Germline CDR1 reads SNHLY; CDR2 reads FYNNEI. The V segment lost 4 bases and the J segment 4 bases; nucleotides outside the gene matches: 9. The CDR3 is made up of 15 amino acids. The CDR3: CASSVPAGGIYGYTF. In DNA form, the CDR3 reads TGTGCCAGCAGTGTGCCTGCAGGGGGGATCTATGGCTACACCTTC. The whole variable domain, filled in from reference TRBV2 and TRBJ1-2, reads EPEVTQTPSHQVTQMGQEVILRCVPISNHLYFYWYRQILGQKVEFLVSFYNNEISEKSEIFDDQFSVERPDGSNFTLKIRSTKLEDSAMYFCASSVPAGGIYGYTFGSGTRLTVV.

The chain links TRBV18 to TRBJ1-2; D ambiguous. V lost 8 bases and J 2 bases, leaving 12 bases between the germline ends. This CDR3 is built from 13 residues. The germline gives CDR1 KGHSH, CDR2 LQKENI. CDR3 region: CASTRAANYGYTF. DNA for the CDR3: TGTGCCAGCACCCGAGCGGCCAACTATGGCTACACCTTC.

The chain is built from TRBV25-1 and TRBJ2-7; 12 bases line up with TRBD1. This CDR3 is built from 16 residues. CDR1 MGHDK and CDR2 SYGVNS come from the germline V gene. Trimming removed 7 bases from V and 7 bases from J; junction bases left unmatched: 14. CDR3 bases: TGTGCCAGCACCTCGAGTTGGGGACAGGGGGCGGGTGAGCAGTACTTC. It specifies CASTSSWGQGAGEQYF.

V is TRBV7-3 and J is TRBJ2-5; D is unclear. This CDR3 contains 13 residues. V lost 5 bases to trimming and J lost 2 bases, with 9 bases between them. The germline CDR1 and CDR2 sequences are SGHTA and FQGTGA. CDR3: CASSRSGQETQYF. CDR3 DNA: TGTGCCAGCAGCCGGTCGGGTCAAGAGACCCAGTACTTC.

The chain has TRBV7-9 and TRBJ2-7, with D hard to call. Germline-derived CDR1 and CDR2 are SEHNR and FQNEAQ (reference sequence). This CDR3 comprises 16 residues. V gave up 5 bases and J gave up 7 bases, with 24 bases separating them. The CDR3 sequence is CASSPIRQAGLVEQYF. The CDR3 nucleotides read TGTGCCAGCAGCCCCATTAGGCAGGCTGGGTTAGTGGAGCAGTACTTC.

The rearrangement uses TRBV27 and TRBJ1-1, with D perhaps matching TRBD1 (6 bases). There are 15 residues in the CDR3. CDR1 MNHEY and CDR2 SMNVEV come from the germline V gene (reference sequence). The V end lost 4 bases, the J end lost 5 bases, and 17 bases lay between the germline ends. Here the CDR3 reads CASSSRTASSTEAFF. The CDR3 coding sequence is TGTGCCAGCAGTTCGCGGACAGCATCGAGTACTGAAGCTTTCTTT.

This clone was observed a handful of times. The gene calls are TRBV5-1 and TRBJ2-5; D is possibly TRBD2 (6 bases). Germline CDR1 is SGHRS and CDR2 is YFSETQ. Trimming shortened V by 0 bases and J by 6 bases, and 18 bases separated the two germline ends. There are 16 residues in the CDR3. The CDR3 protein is CASSLGSSGGQKTQYF. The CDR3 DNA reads TGCGCCAGCAGCTTGGGTTCGAGTGGAGGGCAGAAGACCCAGTACTTC. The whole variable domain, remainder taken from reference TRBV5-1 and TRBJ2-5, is KAGVTQTPRYLIKTRGQQVTLSCSPISGHRSVSWYQQTPGQGLQFLFEYFSETQRNKGNFPGRFSGRQFSNSRSEMNVSTLELGDSALYLCASSLGSSGGQKTQYFGPGTRLLVL.

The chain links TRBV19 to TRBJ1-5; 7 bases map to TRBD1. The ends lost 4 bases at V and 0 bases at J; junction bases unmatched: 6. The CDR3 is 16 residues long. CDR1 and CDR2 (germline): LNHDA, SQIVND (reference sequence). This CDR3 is CASSTHRGYSNQPQHF. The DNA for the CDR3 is TGTGCCAGTAGTACACACAGGGGATATAGCAATCAGCCCCAGCATTTT. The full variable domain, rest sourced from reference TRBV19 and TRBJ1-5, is DGGITQSPKYLFRKEGQNVTLSCEQNLNHDAMYWYRQDPGQGLRLIYYSQIVNDFQKGDIAEGYSVSREKKESFPLTVTSAQKNPTAFYLCASSTHRGYSNQPQHFGDGTRLSIL.

The CDR3 sequence is CATSRDRWEDTQYF. Written as DNA, the CDR3 is TGTGCCACCAGCAGAGATCGGTGGGAGGATACGCAGTATTTT. The chain is built from TRBV15 and TRBJ2-3; maybe TRBD2 (5 bases). The CDR3 length is 14 residues. Germline V gene data show CDR1 as LNHNV and CDR2 as YYDKDF (reference sequence). V was clipped by 0 bases and J by 6 bases, with 10 bases between them. Variable domain in full (rest from reference TRBV15 and TRBJ2-3): DAMVIQNPRYQVTQFGKPVTLSCSQTLNHNVMYWYQQKSSQAPKLLFHYYDKDFNNEADTPDNFQSRRPNTSFCFLDIRSPGLGDTAMYLCATSRDRWEDTQYFGPGTRLTVL.

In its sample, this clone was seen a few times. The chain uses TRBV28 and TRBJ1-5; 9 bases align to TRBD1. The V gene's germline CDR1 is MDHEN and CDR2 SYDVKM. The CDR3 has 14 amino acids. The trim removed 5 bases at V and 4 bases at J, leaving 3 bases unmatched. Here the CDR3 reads CASSIGQGNQPQHF. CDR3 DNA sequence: TGTGCCAGCAGTATCGGACAGGGGAATCAGCCCCAGCATTTT.

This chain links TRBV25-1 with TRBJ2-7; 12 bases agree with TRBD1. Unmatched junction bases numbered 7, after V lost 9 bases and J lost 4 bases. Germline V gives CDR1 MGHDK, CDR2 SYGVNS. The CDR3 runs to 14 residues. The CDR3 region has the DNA TGTGCCAGTGGGGGACAGGGGGCAGGATACGAGCAGTACTTC. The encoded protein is CASGGQGAGYEQYF.

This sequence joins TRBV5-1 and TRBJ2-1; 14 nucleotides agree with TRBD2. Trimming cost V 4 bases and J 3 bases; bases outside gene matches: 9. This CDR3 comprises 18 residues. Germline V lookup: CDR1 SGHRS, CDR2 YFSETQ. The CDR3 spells CASSQGLAGEFYYNEQFF. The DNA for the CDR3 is TGCGCCAGCAGCCAGGGACTAGCGGGAGAGTTTTACTACAATGAGCAGTTCTTC.

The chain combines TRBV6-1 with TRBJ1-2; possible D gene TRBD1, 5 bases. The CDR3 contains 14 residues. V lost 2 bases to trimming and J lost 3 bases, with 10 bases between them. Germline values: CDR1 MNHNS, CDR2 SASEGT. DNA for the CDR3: TGTGCCAGCAGTGAACACGACAGATACTATGGCTACACCTTC. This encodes CASSEHDRYYGYTF.

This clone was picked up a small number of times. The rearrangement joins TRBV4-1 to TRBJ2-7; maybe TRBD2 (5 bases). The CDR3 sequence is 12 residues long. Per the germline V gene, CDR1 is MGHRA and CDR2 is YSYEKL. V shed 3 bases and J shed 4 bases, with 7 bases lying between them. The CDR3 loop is CASSQPGYEQYF. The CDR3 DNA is TGCGCCAGCAGCCAGCCGGGATACGAGCAGTACTTC.

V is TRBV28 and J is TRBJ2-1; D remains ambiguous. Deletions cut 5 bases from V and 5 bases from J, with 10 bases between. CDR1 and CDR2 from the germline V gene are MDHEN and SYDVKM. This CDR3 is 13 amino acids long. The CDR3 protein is CASSLSLNNEQFF. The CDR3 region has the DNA TGTGCCAGCAGTCTTAGCCTCAACAATGAGCAGTTCTTC.

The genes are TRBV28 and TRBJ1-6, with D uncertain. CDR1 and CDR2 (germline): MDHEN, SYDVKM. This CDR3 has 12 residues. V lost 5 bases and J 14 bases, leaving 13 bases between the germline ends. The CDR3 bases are TGTGCCAGCAGTGAACTCGTTTTAGCCCTCCACTTT. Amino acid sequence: CASSELVLALHF.

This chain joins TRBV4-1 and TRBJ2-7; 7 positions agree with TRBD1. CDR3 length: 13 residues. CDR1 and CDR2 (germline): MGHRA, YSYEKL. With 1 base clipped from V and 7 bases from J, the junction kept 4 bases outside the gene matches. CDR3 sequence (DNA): TGCGCCAGCAGCCAAGGACAGGGTGAAGAGCAGTACTTC. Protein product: CASSQGQGEEQYF.

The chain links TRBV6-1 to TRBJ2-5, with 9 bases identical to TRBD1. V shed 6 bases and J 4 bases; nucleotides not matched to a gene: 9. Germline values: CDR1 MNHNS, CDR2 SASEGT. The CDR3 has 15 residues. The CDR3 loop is CASRPGQGYAETQYF. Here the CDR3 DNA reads TGTGCCAGCAGGCCGGGACAGGGCTATGCAGAGACCCAGTACTTC.

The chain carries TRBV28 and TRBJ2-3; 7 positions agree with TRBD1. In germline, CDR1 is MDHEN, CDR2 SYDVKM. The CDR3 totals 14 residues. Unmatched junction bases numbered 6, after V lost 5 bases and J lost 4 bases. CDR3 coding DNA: TGTGCCAGCAGTCACAGGGGTGTCCCAGATACGCAGTATTTT. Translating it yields CASSHRGVPDTQYF.

In nucleotides, the CDR3 is TGTGCCAGCAGCGGAGGGGGCTCCGGGTTTGAAAAACTGTTTTTT. This sequence encodes CASSGGGSGFEKLFF. This chain links TRBV9 with TRBJ1-4; 7 bases are a match to TRBD1. Per the germline V gene, CDR1 is SGDLS and CDR2 is YYNGEE. With V trimmed by 3 bases and J by 7 bases, 9 bases remained unmatched. The CDR3 loop spans 15 amino acids.

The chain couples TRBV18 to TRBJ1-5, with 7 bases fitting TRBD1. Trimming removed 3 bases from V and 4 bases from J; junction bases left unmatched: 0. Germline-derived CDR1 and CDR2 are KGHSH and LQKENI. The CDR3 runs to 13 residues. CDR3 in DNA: TGTGCCAGCTCACCGGGACAGAATCAGCCCCAGCATTTT. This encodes CASSPGQNQPQHF.

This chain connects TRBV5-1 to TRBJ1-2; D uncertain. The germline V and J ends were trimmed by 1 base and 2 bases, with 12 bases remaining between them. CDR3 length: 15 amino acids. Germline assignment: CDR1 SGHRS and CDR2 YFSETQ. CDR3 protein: CASSLNPRENYGYTF. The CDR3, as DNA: TGCGCCAGCAGCTTGAATCCCCGGGAAAACTATGGCTACACCTTC.

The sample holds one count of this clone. In DNA form, the CDR3 reads TGTGCCAGCAGTTCCGGGACTAGCGGGGGATACGAGCAGTACTTC. It codes for CASSSGTSGGYEQYF. The rearrangement links TRBV6-1 to TRBJ2-7; 14 bases map to TRBD2. The V gene end was trimmed by 5 bases and the J gene end by 4 bases; junction bases not matched to a gene: 4. This CDR3 is 15 amino acids long. The V gene's germline CDR1 is MNHNS and CDR2 SASEGT.